A single T cell receptor (beta chain) is shown here with its context. What it binds is unknown. Both 60 Vbeta primers and 13 Jbeta primers went into the PCR. The method was immunoSEQ multiplex PCR; TCRdb's version includes in-frame clones alone and lacks a portion of them. The sample includes 100,000 or so clones. This sample was included in a study of cytomegalovirus exposure and HLA in healthy donors. The CDR3 loop spans 19 amino acids. V was pared by 0 bases and J by 4 bases, with 18 bases of the junction left unmatched. CDR1 and CDR2 from the germline V gene are SGDLS and YYNGEE. Findings and limits, study-wide: Many donors carried some public TCRs, although rarity characterized most TCR sequences. The authors later linked a missense DCLRE1C variant to TCR beta V- and J-gene trimming.

V gene TRBV9 combines with J gene TRBJ1-1; 7 nucleotides line up with TRBD1. The sample comprised PBMCs. The receptor's source is a man aged 50 to 59 in good health and CMV-seronegative. CDR3 protein: CASSVDPVGGYSATTEAFF. The CDR3 DNA is TGTGCCAGCAGCGTAGACCCCGTAGGGGGCTACTCGGCGACCACTGAAGCTTTCTTT.